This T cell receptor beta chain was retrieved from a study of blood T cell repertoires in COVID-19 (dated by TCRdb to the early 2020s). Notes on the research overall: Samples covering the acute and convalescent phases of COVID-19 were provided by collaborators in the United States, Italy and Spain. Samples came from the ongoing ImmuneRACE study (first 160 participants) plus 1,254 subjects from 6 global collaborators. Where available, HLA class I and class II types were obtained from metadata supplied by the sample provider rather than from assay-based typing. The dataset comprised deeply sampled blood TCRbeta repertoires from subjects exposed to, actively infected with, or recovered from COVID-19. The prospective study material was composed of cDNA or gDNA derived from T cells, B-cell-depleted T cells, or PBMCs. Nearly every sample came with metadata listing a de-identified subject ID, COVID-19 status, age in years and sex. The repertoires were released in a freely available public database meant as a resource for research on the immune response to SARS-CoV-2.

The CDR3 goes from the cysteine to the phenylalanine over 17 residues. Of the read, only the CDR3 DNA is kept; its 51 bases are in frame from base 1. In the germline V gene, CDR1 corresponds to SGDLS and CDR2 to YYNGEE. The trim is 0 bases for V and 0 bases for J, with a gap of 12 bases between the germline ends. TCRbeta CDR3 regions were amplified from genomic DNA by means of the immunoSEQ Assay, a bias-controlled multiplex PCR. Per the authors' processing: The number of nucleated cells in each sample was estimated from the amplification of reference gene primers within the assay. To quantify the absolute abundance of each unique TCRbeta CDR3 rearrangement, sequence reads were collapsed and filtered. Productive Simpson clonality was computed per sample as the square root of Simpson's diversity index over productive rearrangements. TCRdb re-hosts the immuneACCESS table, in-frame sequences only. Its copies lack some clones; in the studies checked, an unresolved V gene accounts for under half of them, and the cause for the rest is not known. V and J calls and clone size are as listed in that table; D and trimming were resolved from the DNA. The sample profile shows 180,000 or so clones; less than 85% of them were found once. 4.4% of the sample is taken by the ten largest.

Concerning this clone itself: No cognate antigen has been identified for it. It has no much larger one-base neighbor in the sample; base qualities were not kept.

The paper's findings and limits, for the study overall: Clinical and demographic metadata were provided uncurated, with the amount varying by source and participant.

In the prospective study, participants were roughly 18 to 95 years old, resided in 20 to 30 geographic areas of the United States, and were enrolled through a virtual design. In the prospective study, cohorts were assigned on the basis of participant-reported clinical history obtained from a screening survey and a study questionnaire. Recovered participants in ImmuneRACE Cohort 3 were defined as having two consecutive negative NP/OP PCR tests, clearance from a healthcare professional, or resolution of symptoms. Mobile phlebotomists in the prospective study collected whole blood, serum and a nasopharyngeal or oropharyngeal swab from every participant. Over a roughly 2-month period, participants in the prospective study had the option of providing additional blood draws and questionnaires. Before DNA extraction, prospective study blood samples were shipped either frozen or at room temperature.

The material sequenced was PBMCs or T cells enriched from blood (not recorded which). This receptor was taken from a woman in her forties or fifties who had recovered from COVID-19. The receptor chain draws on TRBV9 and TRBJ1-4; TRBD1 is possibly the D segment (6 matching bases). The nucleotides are TGTGCCAGCAGCGTAGGGCAGGGGACGGCAACTAATGAAAAACTGTTTTTT. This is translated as CASSVGQGTATNEKLFF.